This is a list of T cell receptor beta chains from one sample in a study of beta chain features in type 1 diabetes. Profiling relied on immunoSEQ multiplex PCR, and the TCRdb table lists in-frame clones only, not all of them. The data contain a few hundred thousand clones, about 15% of them singletons. The sequencing input was naive CD4+ T cells from blood. All receptors come from a man between 18 and 35 years old with type 1 diabetes. The CDR3 runs from the conserved cysteine through the conserved F or W. D genes are given only for firm matches. Clone size is stated in some rows and not others, as once, few, many or a class when expanded.

d_call	v_call	clone_size	j_call	cdr3_nt	cdr3_aa
-	TRBV20-1	few	TRBJ2-5	TGCAGTGCTACCCTCTTGCAGGGCCAGTACTTC	CSATLLQGQYF
TRBD1	TRBV7-2	-	TRBJ2-5	TGTGCCAGCAGCACTGGACAGGGACGAGAGACCCAGTACTTC	CASSTGQGRETQYF
-	TRBV7-6	once	TRBJ1-2	TGTGCCAGCAGCTGGAAAGGGGACTATGGCTACACCTTC	CASSWKGDYGYTF
-	TRBV6-5	few	TRBJ2-7	TGTGCCAGCAGTCAACGGAGGTACGAGCAGTACTTC	CASSQRRYEQYF
-	TRBV28	-	TRBJ2-3	TGTGCCAGCAGTTCCTCCGGAGACAGAGGAGATACGCAGTATTTT	CASSSSGDRGDTQYF
-	TRBV4-2	few	TRBJ1-1	TGTGCCAGCAGCCAAGTCCCGACCCCTGGGAGAGCTTTCTTT	CASSQVPTPGRAFF
TRBD2	TRBV15	-	TRBJ2-5	TGTGCCACCAGCAGAGCCCCTTTGGCGGGAGGGCCGGAAGAGACCCAGTACTTC	CATSRAPLAGGPEETQYF
TRBD1	TRBV2	-	TRBJ1-2	TGTGCCAGCATGGGGGACAGAAGGAGTTATGGCTACACCTTC	CASMGDRRSYGYTF
TRBD1	TRBV14	-	TRBJ2-3	TGTGCCAGCAGCTTCGGGACAGGGTTAACAGATACGCAGTATTTT	CASSFGTGLTDTQYF
TRBD2	TRBV7-9	few	TRBJ2-7	TGTGCCAGCAGCTCGGGACTAGCGGGAGTGACCGAGCAGTACTTC	CASSSGLAGVTEQYF
-	TRBV29-1	-	TRBJ1-1	TGCAGCGTTGAGTTAAAGACAGCACTGAACACTGAAGCTTTCTTT	CSVELKTALNTEAFF
-	TRBV7-2	-	TRBJ1-1	TGTGCCAGCAGCTTTGCAGCGAGCACTGAAGCTTTCTTT	CASSFAASTEAFF
-	TRBV18	few	TRBJ2-3	TGTGCCAGCTCACCACCCGGGGAAGGAACGCAGTATTTT	CASSPPGEGTQYF
TRBD2	TRBV7-2	few	TRBJ2-1	TGTGCCAGCAGCTTAAAGGGTCGGGAGGGCTTAGAAAATGAGCAGTTCTTC	CASSLKGREGLENEQFF
-	TRBV19	few	TRBJ2-3	TGTGCCAGTAGACCGGTTCCGACAGATACGCAGTATTTT	CASRPVPTDTQYF
TRBD1	TRBV29-1	-	TRBJ1-4	TGCAGCGTTGGAGCACACAGGGGGGGGAATGAAAAACTGTTTTTT	CSVGAHRGGNEKLFF